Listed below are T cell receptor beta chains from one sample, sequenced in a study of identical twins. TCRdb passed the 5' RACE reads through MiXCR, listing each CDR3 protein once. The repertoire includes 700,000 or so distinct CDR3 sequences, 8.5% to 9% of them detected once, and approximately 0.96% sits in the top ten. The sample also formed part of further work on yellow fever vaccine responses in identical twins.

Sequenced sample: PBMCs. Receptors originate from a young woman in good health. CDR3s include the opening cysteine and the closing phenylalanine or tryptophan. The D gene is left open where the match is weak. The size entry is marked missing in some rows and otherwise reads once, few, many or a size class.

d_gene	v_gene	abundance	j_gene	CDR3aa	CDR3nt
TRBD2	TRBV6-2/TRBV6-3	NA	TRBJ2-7	CASSPWEYAAGREYEQYF	TGTGCCAGCAGCCCCTGGGAGTATGCAGCGGGAAGAGAATACGAGCAGTACTTC
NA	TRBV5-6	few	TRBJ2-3	CASCRGGVSTDTQYF	TGTGCCAGCTGCCGCGGCGGGGTAAGCACAGATACGCAGTATTTT
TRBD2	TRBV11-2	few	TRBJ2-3	CASSLERLAGLLTDTQYF	TGTGCCAGCAGCTTAGAAAGGCTAGCGGGGCTCCTCACAGATACGCAGTATTTT
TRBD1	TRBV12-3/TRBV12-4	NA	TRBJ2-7	CASRTGQASYEQYF	TGTGCCAGCAGGACGGGACAGGCCTCCTACGAGCAGTACTTC
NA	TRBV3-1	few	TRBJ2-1	CASSPSGPSSYNEQFF	TGTGCCAGCAGCCCCTCAGGCCCCTCCTCCTACAATGAGCAGTTCTTC
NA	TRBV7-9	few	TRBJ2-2	CASIPPPGPGTGELFF	TGTGCCAGCATCCCCCCGCCGGGGCCGGGCACCGGGGAGCTGTTTTTT
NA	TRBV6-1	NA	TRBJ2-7	CASKRTSYEQYF	TGTGCCAGCAAACGGACCTCCTACGAGCAGTACTTC
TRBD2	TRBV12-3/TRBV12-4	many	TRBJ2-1	CASSGGSSGFSYNEQFF	TGTGCCAGCAGTGGGGGGTCTAGCGGGTTCTCCTACAATGAGCAGTTCTTC
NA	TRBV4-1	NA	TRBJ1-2	CASSQESDYGYTF	TGCGCCAGCAGCCAAGAGTCGGACTATGGCTACACCTTC
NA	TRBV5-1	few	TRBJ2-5	CASSLVWGLGETQYF	TGCGCCAGCAGCTTAGTGTGGGGGCTGGGAGAGACCCAGTACTTC
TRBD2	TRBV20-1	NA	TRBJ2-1	CSARRATSGRANEQFF	TGCAGTGCCCGGAGAGCTACTAGCGGGAGAGCAAATGAGCAGTTCTTC
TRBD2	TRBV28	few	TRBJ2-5	CASSSLWGAGDQETQYF	TGTGCCAGCAGTTCCCTCTGGGGAGCGGGGGACCAAGAGACCCAGTACTTC
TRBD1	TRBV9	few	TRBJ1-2	CASSALGGARYGYTF	TGTGCCAGCAGCGCATTAGGGGGCGCGAGGTATGGCTACACCTTC
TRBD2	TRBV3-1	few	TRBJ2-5	CASSQGGLARETQYF	TGTGCCAGCAGCCAGGGAGGACTAGCACGCGAGACCCAGTACTTC
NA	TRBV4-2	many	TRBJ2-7	CASSQTASSYEQYF	TGTGCCAGCAGCCAGACGGCATCTTCCTACGAGCAGTACTTC
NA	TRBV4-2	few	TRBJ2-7	CASSQDEIGGSYEQYF	TGTGCCAGCAGCCAAGATGAGATTGGCGGGTCCTACGAGCAGTACTTC
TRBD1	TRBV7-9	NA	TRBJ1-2	CASSTGQAASYGYTF	TGTGCCAGCAGCACGGGACAGGCGGCGTCCTATGGCTACACCTTC
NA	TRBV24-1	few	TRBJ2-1	CATRELLGYEQFF	TGTGCCACCCGAGAGTTATTAGGATATGAGCAGTTCTTC
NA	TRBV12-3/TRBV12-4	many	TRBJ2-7	CASSFSYYEQYF	TGTGCCAGCAGTTTTTCTTACTACGAGCAGTACTTC
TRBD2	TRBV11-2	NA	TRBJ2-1	CASNKLGLAGRYTYNEQFF	TGTGCCAGCAATAAACTAGGACTAGCGGGGCGCTACACCTACAATGAGCAGTTCTTC